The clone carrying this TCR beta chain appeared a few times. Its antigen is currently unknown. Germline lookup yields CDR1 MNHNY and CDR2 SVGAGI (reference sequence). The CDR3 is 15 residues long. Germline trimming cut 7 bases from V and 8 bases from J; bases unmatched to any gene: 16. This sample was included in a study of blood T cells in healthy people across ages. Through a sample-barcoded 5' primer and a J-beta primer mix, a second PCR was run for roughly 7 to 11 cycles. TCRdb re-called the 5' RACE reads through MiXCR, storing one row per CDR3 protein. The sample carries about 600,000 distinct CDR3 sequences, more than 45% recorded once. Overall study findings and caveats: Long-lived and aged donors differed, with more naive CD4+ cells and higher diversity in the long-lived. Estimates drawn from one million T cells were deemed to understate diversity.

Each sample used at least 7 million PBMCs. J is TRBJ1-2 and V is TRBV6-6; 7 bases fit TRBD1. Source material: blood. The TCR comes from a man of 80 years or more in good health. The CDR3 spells CASTENRGGVRGYTF. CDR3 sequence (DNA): TGTGCCAGCACTGAAAACCGAGGGGGCGTTAGGGGCTACACCTTC.